Here is one T cell receptor (beta chain) with its context. The data originate from a study of blood T cell repertoires in COVID-19. Turning to the study itself: From T cells, B-cell-depleted T cells, or PBMCs came the material, which was cDNA or gDNA.

The CDR3 extends over 15 amino acids. Looked up from germline, CDR1 is GTSNPN and CDR2 is SVGIG (reference sequence). The junction had 4 bases not matched to a gene; V was cut back by 5 bases and J by 2 bases. Per the original methods: Estimated nucleated cell counts came from reference gene primer amplification. Clones were read by immunoSEQ multiplex PCR, and TCRdb kept only the in-frame ones, dropping some. V and J calls and clone size are those listed in that table; D and trimming were worked out from the DNA. The sample lists hundreds of thousands of clones; roughly 91% were seen once. All enrollees were about 18 to 89 years old and from about 25 US areas. In assigning cohorts, the study relied on participant-reported clinical history.

This clonotype was sampled from a woman aged 55 to 70 in a cohort exposed to, infected with or recovered from COVID-19 (not recorded which). The sample consisted of PBMCs or T cells enriched from blood (not recorded which). The chain employs TRBV30 and TRBJ1-6, with 9 bases fitting TRBD1. DNA of the CDR3: TGTGCCTGGCTGACAGGGGGGACCTATAATTCACCCCTCCACTTT. This encodes CAWLTGGTYNSPLHF.